These 13 T cell receptor beta chains originate from one sample sequenced in a study of cytomegalovirus exposure and HLA in healthy donors. In the PCR, 60 Vbeta and 13 Jbeta primers were used. Clones were sequenced by immunoSEQ multiplex PCR, and TCRdb holds only the in-frame ones, with some missing. The sample comprises around 200,000 clones, over 70% of which are singletons, and over 2.5% rests with the top ten. The material sequenced was PBMCs. Every receptor here comes from a female donor in good health and CMV-seronegative.

This clone was seen once. This chain uses TRBV7-9 with TRBJ2-7; no definite D call. Trimming removed 2 bases at V and 0 bases at J, with 8 bases between. Germline V gene lookup returns CDR1 SEHNR and CDR2 FQNEAQ (reference sequence). This CDR3 spans 14 amino acids. CDR3 DNA sequence: TGTGCCAGCAGCTTATCCGACACCTCCTACGAGCAGTACTTC. As protein: CASSLSDTSYEQYF.

This chain joins TRBV19 and TRBJ2-1; 7 nucleotides match TRBD2. The CDR3 is 15 residues long. The germline V gene has CDR1 LNHDA and CDR2 SQIVND (reference sequence). V lost 10 bases and J lost 8; bases outside the gene matches: 17. The CDR3 reads CATAVSGGLLDEQFF. The CDR3 coding sequence is TGTGCCACGGCCGTTTCGGGAGGCCTCCTCGATGAGCAGTTCTTC.

The J gene is TRBJ2-1, the V gene TRBV2; TRBD1 matches 8 bases. This CDR3 spans 13 amino acids. Looked up from germline, CDR1 is SNHLY and CDR2 is FYNNEI. V lost 7 bases and J lost 5; bases outside the gene matches: 4. CDR3 amino acids: CASKQGANNEQFF. The CDR3 DNA follows: TGTGCCAGCAAGCAGGGGGCCAACAATGAGCAGTTCTTC.

The chain joins TRBV15 to TRBJ2-2; D is unresolved. V was clipped by 1 base and J by 7 bases, with 7 bases between them. The CDR3 has 13 amino acids. Germline values: CDR1 LNHNV, CDR2 YYDKDF (reference sequence). In nucleotides, the CDR3 is TGTGCCACCAGCAGAGTCGGTCTCGGGGAGCTGTTTTTT. It is translated as CATSRVGLGELFF.

The chain combines TRBV4-3 with TRBJ2-7; TRBD2 agrees at 7 bases. Per germline, CDR1 LGHNA and CDR2 YSLEER. V was clipped by 2 bases and J by 5 bases; unmatched bases: 9. The CDR3 spans 15 residues. The CDR3 DNA reads as TGCGCCAGCAGCCAACTCGGACTAGGGGACCACGAGCAGTACTTC. Its translation is CASSQLGLGDHEQYF.

The chain recombines TRBV5-4 with TRBJ1-2; perhaps TRBD1 as D (6 bases). Germline values: CDR1 SGHNT, CDR2 YYREEE (reference sequence). With 6 bases removed from V and 4 bases from J, the gap between germline ends came to 16 bases. The CDR3 covers 14 residues. The CDR3 DNA is TGTGCCAGCACCCTATGGGGGGGCAGCTATGGCTACACCTTC. Protein product: CASTLWGGSYGYTF.

Notes on this clone: One end of the junction is discordant with germline, which a read error may explain. CDR3 nucleotide sequence: TGTGCTAGCAGCTTAGACAGGGGAGCCGAGACCCAGTACTTC. This encodes CASSLDRGAETQYF. This chain uses TRBV7-7 with TRBJ2-5, with 8 bases identical to TRBD1. Germline V gene data show CDR1 as SSHAT and CDR2 as FNYEAQ (reference sequence). This CDR3 is 14 amino acids long.

The V call is TRBV5-1, the J call TRBJ1-5, with 8 bases that match TRBD1. CDR1 SGHRS and CDR2 YFSETQ come from the germline V gene. Trimming at V came to 7 bases and at J to 3 bases, leaving 3 bases not matched to a gene. There are 13 residues in the CDR3. The CDR3 is CASAGGDNQPQHF. The CDR3, as DNA: TGCGCCAGCGCAGGGGGCGACAATCAGCCCCAGCATTTT.

This chain uses TRBV18 with TRBJ1-5, with 7 bases matching TRBD1. The CDR3 is made up of 16 amino acids. CDR1 and CDR2 from the germline V gene are KGHSH and LQKENI. J gave up 4 bases and V 6 bases, and 12 bases lay outside the gene matches. CDR3 region: CASSLTGRGKNQPQHF. The CDR3 region has the DNA TGTGCCAGCTCCCTAACAGGCAGGGGGAAGAATCAGCCCCAGCATTTT.

The genes are TRBV5-6 and TRBJ2-1; possible D gene TRBD2, 6 bases. Germline-derived CDR1 and CDR2 are SGHDT and YYEEEE. Trimming left V 4 bases short and J 0 bases short, with 11 bases between. CDR3 length: 15 residues. The chain's CDR3 is CASSPWRGSYNEQFF. CDR3 DNA: TGTGCCAGCAGCCCCTGGCGGGGCTCCTACAATGAGCAGTTCTTC.

V is TRBV2 and J is TRBJ2-2, with D possibly TRBD2 on 6 matching bases. The CDR3 has 15 residues. The germline V gene encodes CDR1 SNHLY and CDR2 FYNNEI. Trimming took off 6 bases at V and 5 bases at J, with 16 bases between the two ends. This CDR3 is CASRQFGSRTGELFF. The CDR3 bases are TGTGCCAGCAGGCAGTTCGGGAGTAGGACCGGGGAGCTGTTTTTT. The full variable domain, completed using reference TRBV2 and TRBJ2-2, is EPEVTQTPSHQVTQMGQEVILRCVPISNHLYFYWYRQILGQKVEFLVSFYNNEISEKSEIFDDQFSVERPDGSNFTLKIRSTKLEDSAMYFCASRQFGSRTGELFFGEGSRLTVL.

The CDR3 coding sequence is TGTGCCAGCAGCTTAGCGGGAGGGGAGGTGAATGAGCAGTTCTTC. Encoded protein: CASSLAGGEVNEQFF. This chain uses TRBV11-2 with TRBJ2-1; TRBD2 matches 8 bases. Losses at the gene ends were 1 base for V and 7 bases for J; bases not matched to a gene: 6. The germline V gene encodes CDR1 SGHAT and CDR2 FQNNGV. The CDR3 length is 15 residues. Combining the CDR3 with reference TRBV11-2 and TRBJ2-1 gives the whole variable domain EAGVAQSPRYKIIEKRQSVAFWCNPISGHATLYWYQQILGQGPKLLIQFQNNGVVDDSQLPKDRFSAERLKGVDSTLKIQPAKLEDSAVYLCASSLAGGEVNEQFFGPGTRLTVL.

The rearrangement uses TRBV14 and TRBJ2-5, with a tentative D call TRBD2 (5 bases). Germline values: CDR1 SGHDN, CDR2 FVKESK. The V and J ends lost 4 bases and 2 bases respectively, with 11 bases between them. The length of the CDR3 is 14 residues. Here the CDR3 reads CASSLVGNQETQYF. The CDR3 DNA reads TGTGCCAGCAGCCTCGTCGGGAATCAAGAGACCCAGTACTTC.